Presented here are 23 T cell receptor beta chains from one specimen sequenced in a study of T cell responses to AZD1222 COVID-19 vaccine. Clones were read by immunoSEQ multiplex PCR, and TCRdb kept only the in-frame ones, dropping some. The sample yields around 88,000 clones, just over 85% seen once. This material consisted of peripheral blood, taken on day 0 of MenACWY control vaccination. These receptors were taken from an adult in good health.

The chain uses TRBV7-8 and TRBJ1-5; 8 bases fit TRBD1. After removal of 5 bases from V and 3 bases from J, the junction contained 6 bases not matched to a gene. Germline CDR1 reads SGHVS; CDR2 reads FQNEAQ. The CDR3 is 15 amino acids. The CDR3 is CASSTDQGANQPQHF. The DNA of the CDR3 is TGTGCCAGCAGCACCGACCAGGGGGCCAATCAGCCCCAGCATTTT.

The V gene is TRBV19, the J gene TRBJ2-2; 8 bases fit TRBD1. The germline gives CDR1 LNHDA, CDR2 SQIVND (reference sequence). CDR3 size: 14 residues. The trim removed 8 bases at V and 3 bases at J, leaving 5 bases unmatched. CDR3 loop: CASGQGADTGELFF. The CDR3 region has the DNA TGTGCCAGTGGGCAGGGGGCCGACACCGGGGAGCTGTTTTTT.

This rearrangement joins TRBV5-5 to TRBJ2-2; D ambiguous. The CDR3 runs 16 residues. Deletions cut 4 bases from V and 0 bases from J, with 13 bases between. Germline values: CDR1 SGHKS, CDR2 YYEKEE (reference sequence). The CDR3 sequence: CASSQQNSANTGELFF. The CDR3 region has the DNA TGTGCCAGCAGCCAGCAGAACTCTGCGAACACCGGGGAGCTGTTTTTT.

V is TRBV28 and J is TRBJ1-3; D remains unclear. The CDR3 has 15 residues. Trimming stripped 3 bases from V and 1 base from J, with 10 bases between. CDR1 is MDHEN and CDR2 is SYDVKM in the germline V gene. The CDR3 bases are TGTGCCAGCAGTTTCGGGCAGCTTTCTGGAAACACCATATATTTT. Translated, it gives CASSFGQLSGNTIYF.

V and J are TRBV6-1 and TRBJ1-3; D might be TRBD1 (5 bases). Per the germline V gene, CDR1 is MNHNS and CDR2 is SASEGT. The V end lost 3 bases, the J end lost 4 bases, and 10 bases lay between the germline ends. The CDR3 extends over 14 amino acids. CDR3 nucleotide sequence: TGTGCCAGCAGTGATCTGGGGACGGGAAACACCATATATTTT. Translating gives CASSDLGTGNTIYF.

The chain joins TRBV2 to TRBJ2-4, with a possible D match to TRBD1 (6 bases). Between the trimmed V and J ends, which lost 5 bases and 1 base, there was a span of 18 bases. Germline CDR1 and CDR2: SNHLY and FYNNEI. CDR3 length equals 17 residues. The CDR3 reads CASSKDSDVSAKNIQYF. The CDR3 region has the DNA TGTGCCAGCAGTAAGGACAGCGATGTATCCGCCAAAAACATTCAGTACTTC.

The rearrangement joins TRBV19 to TRBJ1-6, with D hard to call. CDR3 length: 17 residues. V was shortened by 5 bases and J by 2 bases, with 16 bases between the two germline ends. From germline, CDR1 is LNHDA and CDR2 SQIVND (reference sequence). The CDR3 region has the DNA TGTGCCAGTAGTGCCAGACCTCAGAGGGCCTATAATTCACCCCTCCACTTT. It is translated as CASSARPQRAYNSPLHF.

V usage is TRBV2 and J usage is TRBJ2-3; a possible D gene is TRBD2 (5 bases). This CDR3 is 13 amino acids long. Trimming left V 6 bases short and J 4 bases short, with 11 bases between. The germline V gene has CDR1 SNHLY and CDR2 FYNNEI. CDR3: CASRREPADTQYF. CDR3 bases: TGTGCCAGCAGGAGGGAACCCGCAGATACGCAGTATTTT.

The chain employs TRBV14 and TRBJ1-2; D is perhaps TRBD1 (5 bases). Germline CDR1 and CDR2: SGHDN and FVKESK. Trimming cost V 4 bases and J 3 bases, with 6 bases left between them. This CDR3 spans 12 amino acids. This chain's CDR3 is CASSRDYYGYTF. The CDR3 DNA is TGTGCCAGCAGCCGGGACTACTATGGCTACACCTTC.

The rearrangement links TRBV29-1 to TRBJ2-3, with 7 bases matching TRBD2. This CDR3 contains 14 residues. The V and J ends lost 6 bases and 2 bases, in that order; junction bases with no gene match: 8. Germline V gene sequence: CDR1 SQVTM, CDR2 ANQGSEA. This CDR3 reads CSVQRDPNTDTQYF. In nucleotides, the CDR3 is TGCAGCGTCCAGCGGGACCCGAACACAGATACGCAGTATTTT.

V usage is TRBV29-1 and J usage is TRBJ2-3; unclear D gene. The CDR3 has 13 residues. V dropped 2 bases and J dropped 2 bases, with 8 bases sitting between them. CDR1 and CDR2 (germline): SQVTM, ANQGSEA. This CDR3 is CSVEPGVTDTQYF. Here the CDR3 DNA reads TGCAGCGTTGAACCTGGGGTCACAGATACGCAGTATTTT.

The chain links TRBV4-2 to TRBJ2-7, with D hard to call. The CDR3 is made up of 13 amino acids. Trimming removed 0 bases at V and 0 bases at J, with 3 bases between. The germline CDR1 and CDR2 sequences are LGHNA and YNFKEQ. This CDR3 is CASSQDRSYEQYF. The CDR3 coding sequence is TGTGCCAGCAGCCAAGACCGCTCCTACGAGCAGTACTTC.

In its sample, this clone was seen a few times. The rearrangement joins TRBV4-3 to TRBJ1-4; maybe TRBD1 (6 bases). V was clipped by 0 bases and J by 1 base, with 15 bases between them. The CDR3 sequence is 18 residues long. CDR1 and CDR2 from the germline V gene are LGHNA and YSLEER. This CDR3 is CASSQELQGLLTNEKLFF. Here the CDR3 DNA reads TGCGCCAGCAGCCAAGAACTACAGGGTCTATTAACTAATGAAAAACTGTTTTTT.

The rearrangement uses TRBV7-2 and TRBJ1-4; D gene unclear. Trimming removed 4 bases from V and 8 bases from J, with 14 bases in between. The CDR3 runs to 14 residues. Germline V gene data show CDR1 as SGHTA and CDR2 as FQGNSA. Written as DNA, the CDR3 is TGTGCCAGCAGCTCCCGGAACTACGGGGAAAAACTGTTTTTT. This translates into CASSSRNYGEKLFF.

The chain uses TRBV3-1 (or the pseudogene TRBV3-2) and TRBJ1-6; a weak D match, TRBD1 (5 bases). CDR1 is LGHDT, CDR2 YNNKEL, per germline (reference sequence). This CDR3 contains 14 residues. Trimming took off 2 bases at V and 7 bases at J, with 9 bases between the two ends. This CDR3 reads CASSQWGNNSPLHF. Written as DNA, the CDR3 is TGTGCCAGCAGCCAATGGGGGAACAATTCACCCCTCCACTTT.

The rearrangement links TRBV7-2 to TRBJ1-4, with unresolved D. This CDR3 is 15 amino acids long. Germline loops: CDR1 SGHTA, CDR2 FQGNSA. V was clipped by 5 bases and J by 0 bases, with 10 bases between them. The CDR3 region is CASSPDRATNEKLFF. CDR3 bases: TGTGCCAGCAGCCCCGACCGTGCAACTAATGAAAAACTGTTTTTT.

The rearrangement joins TRBV28 to TRBJ1-2, with D unclear. V dropped 3 bases and J dropped 4 bases, with 9 bases sitting between them. The CDR3 length is 13 residues. Looked up from germline, CDR1 is MDHEN and CDR2 is SYDVKM. CDR3 in DNA: TGTGCCAGCAGTTTGGAACAGCCCTATGGCTACACCTTC. It encodes CASSLEQPYGYTF.

The rearrangement joins TRBV19 to TRBJ1-1, with 7 bases identical to TRBD1. The CDR3 runs to 13 residues. The junction had 4 bases not matched to a gene; V was cut back by 5 bases and J by 4 bases. Germline V lookup: CDR1 LNHDA, CDR2 SQIVND (reference sequence). DNA of the CDR3: TGTGCCAGTAGTGCCACAGGGGTCACTGAAGCTTTCTTT. Residues: CASSATGVTEAFF. Filled out from reference TRBV19 and TRBJ1-1, the complete variable domain reads DGGITQSPKYLFRKEGQNVTLSCEQNLNHDAMYWYRQDPGQGLRLIYYSQIVNDFQKGDIAEGYSVSREKKESFPLTVTSAQKNPTAFYLCASSATGVTEAFFGQGTRLTVV.

The chain uses TRBV7-2 and TRBJ2-2; TRBD2 matches 12 bases. The CDR3 totals 18 residues. Trimming cost V 2 bases and J 0 bases; bases outside gene matches: 4. The germline V gene encodes CDR1 SGHTA and CDR2 FQGNSA. The chain's CDR3 is CASSLPRTSGANTGELFF. The DNA for the CDR3 is TGTGCCAGCAGCTTACCTCGGACTAGCGGGGCGAACACCGGGGAGCTGTTTTTT.

The chain joins TRBV19 to TRBJ1-1, with D maybe TRBD1 (5 bases). CDR1 is LNHDA and CDR2 is SQIVND in the germline V gene (reference sequence). V was clipped by 6 bases and J by 1 base, with 15 bases between them. The CDR3 covers 15 residues. CDR3 nucleotide sequence: TGTGCCAGTAGAAAGAATCAGGGAAAGAACACTGAAGCTTTCTTT. It specifies CASRKNQGKNTEAFF.

The J gene is TRBJ1-1, the V gene TRBV3-1 (or the pseudogene TRBV3-2); D unresolved. The CDR3 sequence is 12 residues long. With 1 base removed from V and 9 bases from J, the gap between germline ends came to 9 bases. Germline loops: CDR1 LGHDT, CDR2 YNNKEL (reference sequence). Here the CDR3 DNA reads TGTGCCAGCAGCCAAGGCTCTAACAAAGCTTTCTTT. Translation gives CASSQGSNKAFF.

V is TRBV19 and J is TRBJ1-2, with unresolved D. V was clipped by 6 bases and J by 3 bases, with 11 bases between them. Germline CDR1 LNHDA, CDR2 SQIVND (reference sequence). This CDR3 comprises 13 residues. This CDR3 reads CASSGPWDYGYTF. The CDR3 DNA reads as TGTGCCAGTAGCGGGCCCTGGGACTATGGCTACACCTTC. The variable domain in full, completed from reference TRBV19 and TRBJ1-2, reads DGGITQSPKYLFRKEGQNVTLSCEQNLNHDAMYWYRQDPGQGLRLIYYSQIVNDFQKGDIAEGYSVSREKKESFPLTVTSAQKNPTAFYLCASSGPWDYGYTFGSGTRLTVV.

This chain connects TRBV27 to TRBJ2-1; D unresolved. V was trimmed by 1 base and J by 4 bases, leaving 5 bases between them. Looked up from germline, CDR1 is MNHEY and CDR2 is SMNVEV (reference sequence). The CDR3 covers 13 residues. The CDR3 sequence: CASSLFAYNEQFF. The CDR3 region has the DNA TGTGCCAGCAGTTTATTTGCTTACAATGAGCAGTTCTTC.